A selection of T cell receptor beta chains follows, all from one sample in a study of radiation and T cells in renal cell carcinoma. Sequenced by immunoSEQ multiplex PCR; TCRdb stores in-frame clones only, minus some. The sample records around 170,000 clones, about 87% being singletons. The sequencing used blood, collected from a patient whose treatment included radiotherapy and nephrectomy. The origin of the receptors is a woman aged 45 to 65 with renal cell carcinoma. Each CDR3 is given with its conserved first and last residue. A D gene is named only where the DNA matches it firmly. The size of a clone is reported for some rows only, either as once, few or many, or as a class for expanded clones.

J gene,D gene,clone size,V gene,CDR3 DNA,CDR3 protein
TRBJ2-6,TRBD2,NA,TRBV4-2,TGTGCCAGCAGCCAAGCCGGGGGGAGCTCTGGGGCCAACGTCCTGACTTTC,CASSQAGGSSGANVLTF
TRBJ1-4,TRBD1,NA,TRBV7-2,TGTGCCAGCAGGTCCGGTAGGACAGGGGAAGGCTTAGCTAATGAAAAACTGTTTTTT,CASRSGRTGEGLANEKLFF
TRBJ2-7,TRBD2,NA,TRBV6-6,TGTGCCAGCAGAAAACCCCTAGCGGGGAAGTACGAGCAGTACTTC,CASRKPLAGKYEQYF
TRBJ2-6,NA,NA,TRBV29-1,TGCAGCGTTACTGCCTCTGGGGCCAACGTCCTGACTTTC,CSVTASGANVLTF
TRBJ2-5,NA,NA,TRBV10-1,TGCGCCAGTCCTCAAGGAGAGACCCAGTACTTC,CASPQGETQYF
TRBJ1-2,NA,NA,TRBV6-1,TGTGCCAGCAGTGAAGCGCGGTTTCCAGGGTCCTATGGCTACACCTTC,CASSEARFPGSYGYTF
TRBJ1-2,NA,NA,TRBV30,TGTGCCTGGAGTGCCGCGCAGGGTCGGGTCCCCATTTTC,CAWSAAQGRVPIF
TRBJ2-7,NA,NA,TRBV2,TGTGCCAGCAGTGGAACAGGTCCCGATTCCTACGAGCAGTACTTC,CASSGTGPDSYEQYF
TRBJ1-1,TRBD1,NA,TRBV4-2,TGTGCCAGCAGCCAAACATCAGGACAGGGGAACACTGAAGCTTTCTTT,CASSQTSGQGNTEAFF
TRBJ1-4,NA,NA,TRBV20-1,TGCAGCGGGGCTCTTAATGAAAAACTGTTTTTT,CSGALNEKLFF
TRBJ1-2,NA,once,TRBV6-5,TGTGCCAGCCAAGCTGCTAACTATGGCTACACCTTC,CASQAANYGYTF
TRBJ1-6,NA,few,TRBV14,TGTGCCAGCAGCCAAGATCTCGCTAATTCACCCCTCCACTTT,CASSQDLANSPLHF
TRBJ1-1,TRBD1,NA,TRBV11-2,TGTGCCAGCAGCTTAGTTCAGGGGGCGACCACTGAAGCTTTCTTT,CASSLVQGATTEAFF
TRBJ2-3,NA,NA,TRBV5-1,TGCGCCAGCAGCTTGGCGGCGGGCCAAAGAGGCGATACGCAGTATTTT,CASSLAAGQRGDTQYF
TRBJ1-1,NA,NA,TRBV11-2,TGTGCCAGCAGCCCCTATGGGCGGGGGAACACTGAAGCTTTCTTT,CASSPYGRGNTEAFF
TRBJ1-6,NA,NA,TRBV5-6,TGTGCCAGCAGCGAGGGACTCCAGAGCTCCTATAATTCACCCCTCCACTTT,CASSEGLQSSYNSPLHF
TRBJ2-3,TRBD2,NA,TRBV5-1,TGCGCCAGCAGCTTGGACGGGGGGACAGATACGCAGTATTTT,CASSLDGGTDTQYF
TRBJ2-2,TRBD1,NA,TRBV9,TGTGCCAGCAGCGCGACAGGGGTTTTCACCGGGGAGCTGTTTTTT,CASSATGVFTGELFF
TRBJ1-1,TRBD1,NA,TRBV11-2,TGTGCCAGCAGCCTGTGGACAGGGGATTCCACTGAAGCTTTCTTT,CASSLWTGDSTEAFF
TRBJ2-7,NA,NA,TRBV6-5,TGTGCCAGCAGTTATACGGGGTGGGGTTACGAGCAGTACTTC,CASSYTGWGYEQYF
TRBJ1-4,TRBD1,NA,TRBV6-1,TGTGCCAGCAGTGGGACAGGGGGCTCAACTAATGAAAAACTGTTTTTT,CASSGTGGSTNEKLFF
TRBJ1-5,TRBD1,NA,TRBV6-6,TGTGCCAGCAGTTACATGAGGGACAGAAGCAATCAGCCCCAGCATTTT,CASSYMRDRSNQPQHF
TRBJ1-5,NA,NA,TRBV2,TGTGCCAGCAGAACCGACAGGAACAATCAGCCCCAGCATTTT,CASRTDRNNQPQHF
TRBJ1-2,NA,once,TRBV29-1,TGCAGCGTTTTCCCTGGCCAGGGAGATGGCTACACCTTC,CSVFPGQGDGYTF
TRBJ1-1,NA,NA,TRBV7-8,TGTGCCAGCAGCCCGCGGGGCGGGTCATTCACTGAAGCTTTCTTT,CASSPRGGSFTEAFF
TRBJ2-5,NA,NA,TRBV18,TGTGCCAGCTCACCGGGACTGCAAGAGACCCAGTACTTC,CASSPGLQETQYF
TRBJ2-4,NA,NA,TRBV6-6,TGTGCCAGCAGTTACGAGGACAGAAAAAACATTCAGTACTTC,CASSYEDRKNIQYF
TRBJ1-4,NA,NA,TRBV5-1,TGCGCCAGCAGCTTGGGCGGGGTAACTAATGAAAAACTGTTTTTT,CASSLGGVTNEKLFF
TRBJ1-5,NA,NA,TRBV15,TGTGCCACGGGGATCGGGGAGCGCAATCAGCCCCAGCATTTT,CATGIGERNQPQHF
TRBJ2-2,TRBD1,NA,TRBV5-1,TGCGCCAGCAGCCAAAGCCTCCGGACAGGCCCCACCGGGGAGCTGTTTTTT,CASSQSLRTGPTGELFF
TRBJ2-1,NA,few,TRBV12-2,TGTGCAAGTCGCCCCGTATTGGCGGGAGAGTATTACAATGAGCAGTTCTTC,CASRPVLAGEYYNEQFF
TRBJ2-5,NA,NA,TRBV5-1,TGCGCCAGCACACGAGGGGATGGGGAGACCCAGTACTTC,CASTRGDGETQYF
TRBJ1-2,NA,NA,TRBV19,TGTGCCTCAAAAAGGCGGCAAGACACTAACTATGGCTACACCTTC,CASKRRQDTNYGYTF
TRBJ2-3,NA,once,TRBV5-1,TGCGCCAGCAGCTTGCGTGTCGGAGGGGGCGCGGGCACAGATACGCAGTATTTT,CASSLRVGGGAGTDTQYF
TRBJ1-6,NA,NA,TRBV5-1,TGCGCCAGCAGCCCGGGACGGGGAAGCTCCTATAATTCACCCCTCCACTTT,CASSPGRGSSYNSPLHF
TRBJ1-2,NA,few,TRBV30,TGTGCCTGGATAGGTTTCCGCAGGGACTGTCACACCTTC,CAWIGFRRDCHTF
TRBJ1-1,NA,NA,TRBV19,TGTGCCAGTAGTATATACCTGACGGGTGCGAACACTGAAGCTTTCTTT,CASSIYLTGANTEAFF
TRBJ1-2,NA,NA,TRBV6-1,TGTGCCAGCAACCGGGACGGACACTATGGCTACACCTTC,CASNRDGHYGYTF
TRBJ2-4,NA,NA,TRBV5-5,TGTGCCAGCAGCTTATTAGGGTATGAGTACTTC,CASSLLGYEYF
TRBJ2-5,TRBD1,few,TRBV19,TGTGCCAGTAGGGACAGGGGGGAAGAGACCCAGTACTTC,CASRDRGEETQYF
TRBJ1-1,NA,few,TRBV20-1,TGCAGCTTGGGGAGCGAGCAAGCTTTCTTT,CSLGSEQAFF
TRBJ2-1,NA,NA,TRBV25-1,TGTGCCAGCAGTGAACTGTGGGGTGAGCAGTTCTTC,CASSELWGEQFF
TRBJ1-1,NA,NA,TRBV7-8,TGTGCCAGCAGCTTAGCCTTCGGGACACCGAACACTGAAGCTTTCTTT,CASSLAFGTPNTEAFF
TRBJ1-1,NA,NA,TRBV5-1,TGCGCCAGCAGCCTGGAGGGATGGGACACTGAAGCTTTCTTT,CASSLEGWDTEAFF
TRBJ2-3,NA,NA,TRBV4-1,TGCGCCAGCAGCCATGAGGGAGAGACAGATACGCAGTATTTT,CASSHEGETDTQYF
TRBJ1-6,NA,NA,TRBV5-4,TGTGCCAGCAGCTTGATGGCAGCCAATTCACCCCTCCACTTT,CASSLMAANSPLHF
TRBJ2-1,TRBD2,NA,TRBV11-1,TGTGCCAGCAGCTTACTAGCGGAGGCCTACAATGAGCAGTTCTTC,CASSLLAEAYNEQFF
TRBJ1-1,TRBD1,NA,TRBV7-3,TGTGCCAGCAGCGCCGGGCAGGGGGACACTGAAGCTTTCTTT,CASSAGQGDTEAFF
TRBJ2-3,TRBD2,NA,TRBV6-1,TGTGCCAGCAGGGGTCCTAGCGGGGGTGCAGATACGCAGTATTTT,CASRGPSGGADTQYF
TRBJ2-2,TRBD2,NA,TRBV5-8,TGTGCCAGCAGCCCCGGGGGGTTCTGGACCGGGGAGCTGTTTTTT,CASSPGGFWTGELFF
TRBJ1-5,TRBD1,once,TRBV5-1,TGCGCCAGCAGCTTGGGGACAGGCAGCAATCAGCCCCAGCATTTT,CASSLGTGSNQPQHF
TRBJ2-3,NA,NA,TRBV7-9,TGTGCCAGCAGCTATCAGGGGAGGAGCACAGATACGCAGTATTTT,CASSYQGRSTDTQYF